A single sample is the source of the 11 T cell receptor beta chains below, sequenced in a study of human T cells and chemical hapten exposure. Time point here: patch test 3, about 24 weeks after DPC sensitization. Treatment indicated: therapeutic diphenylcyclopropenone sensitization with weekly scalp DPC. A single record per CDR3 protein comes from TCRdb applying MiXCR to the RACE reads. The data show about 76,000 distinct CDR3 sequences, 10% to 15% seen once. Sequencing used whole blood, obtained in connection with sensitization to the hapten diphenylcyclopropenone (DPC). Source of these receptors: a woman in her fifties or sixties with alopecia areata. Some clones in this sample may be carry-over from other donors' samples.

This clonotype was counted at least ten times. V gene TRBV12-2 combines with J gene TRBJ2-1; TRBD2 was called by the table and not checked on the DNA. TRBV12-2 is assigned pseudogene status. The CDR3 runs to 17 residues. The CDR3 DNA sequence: TGTGCAAGTCGGGTAAGACTAGTTGTCCGACCCTACAATGAGCAGTTCTTC. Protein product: CASRVRLVVRPYNEQFF.

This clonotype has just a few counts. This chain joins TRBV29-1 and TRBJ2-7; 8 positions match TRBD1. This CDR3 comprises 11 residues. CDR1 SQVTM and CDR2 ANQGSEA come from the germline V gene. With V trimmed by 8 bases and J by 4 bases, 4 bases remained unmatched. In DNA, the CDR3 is TGCAGCTTTACAGGGGGGTACGAGCAGTACTTC. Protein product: CSFTGGYEQYF.

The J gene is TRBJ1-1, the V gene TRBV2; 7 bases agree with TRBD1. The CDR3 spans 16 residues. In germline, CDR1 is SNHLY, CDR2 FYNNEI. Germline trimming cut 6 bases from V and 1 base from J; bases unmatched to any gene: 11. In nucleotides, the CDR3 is TGTGCCAGCAGGCAAGGGACAGCTACTCGGAACACTGAAGCTTTCTTT. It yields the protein CASRQGTATRNTEAFF.

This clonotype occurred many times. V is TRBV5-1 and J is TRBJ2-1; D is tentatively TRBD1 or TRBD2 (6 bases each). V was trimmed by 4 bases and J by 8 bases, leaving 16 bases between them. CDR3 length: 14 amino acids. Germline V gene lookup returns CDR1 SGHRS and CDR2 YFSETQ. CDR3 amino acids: CASSPQGGYDEQFF. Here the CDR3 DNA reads TGCGCCAGCAGCCCACAGGGAGGTTACGATGAGCAGTTCTTC.

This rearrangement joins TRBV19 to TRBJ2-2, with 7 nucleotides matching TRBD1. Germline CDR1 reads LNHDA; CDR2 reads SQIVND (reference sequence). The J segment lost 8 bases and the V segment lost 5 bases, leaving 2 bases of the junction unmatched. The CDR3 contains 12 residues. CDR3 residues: CASSHRGGELFF. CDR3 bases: TGTGCCAGTAGTCACAGGGGTGGGGAGCTGTTTTTT.

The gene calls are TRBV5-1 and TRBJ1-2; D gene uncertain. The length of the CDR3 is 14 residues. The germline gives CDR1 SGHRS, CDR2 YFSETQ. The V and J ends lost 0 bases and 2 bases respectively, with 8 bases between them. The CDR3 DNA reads TGCGCCAGCAGCTTGGACACGGTCAACTATGGCTACACCTTC. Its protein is CASSLDTVNYGYTF. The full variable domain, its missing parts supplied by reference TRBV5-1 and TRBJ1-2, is KAGVTQTPRYLIKTRGQQVTLSCSPISGHRSVSWYQQTPGQGLQFLFEYFSETQRNKGNFPGRFSGRQFSNSRSEMNVSTLELGDSALYLCASSLDTVNYGYTFGSGTRLTVV.

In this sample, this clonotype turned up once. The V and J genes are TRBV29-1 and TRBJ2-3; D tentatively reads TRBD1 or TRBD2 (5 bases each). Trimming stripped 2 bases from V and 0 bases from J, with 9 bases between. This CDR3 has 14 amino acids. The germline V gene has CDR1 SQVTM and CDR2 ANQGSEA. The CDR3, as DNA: TGCAGCGTTGAAAAGGGGACGAGCACAGATACGCAGTATTTT. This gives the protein CSVEKGTSTDTQYF.

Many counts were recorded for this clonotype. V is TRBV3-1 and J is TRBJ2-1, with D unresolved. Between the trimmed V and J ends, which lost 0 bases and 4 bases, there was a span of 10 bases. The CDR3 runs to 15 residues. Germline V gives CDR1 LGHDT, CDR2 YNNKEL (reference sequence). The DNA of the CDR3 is TGTGCCAGCAGCCAAGATCCCAATCCGTACAATGAGCAGTTCTTC. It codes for CASSQDPNPYNEQFF.

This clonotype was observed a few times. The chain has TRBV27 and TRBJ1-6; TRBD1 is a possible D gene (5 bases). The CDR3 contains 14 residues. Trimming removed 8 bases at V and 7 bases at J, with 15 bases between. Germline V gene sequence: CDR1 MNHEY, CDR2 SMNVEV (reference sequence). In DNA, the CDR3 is TGTGCCAGCGCCACGAAAACAGGAAATTCACCCCTCCACTTT. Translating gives CASATKTGNSPLHF.

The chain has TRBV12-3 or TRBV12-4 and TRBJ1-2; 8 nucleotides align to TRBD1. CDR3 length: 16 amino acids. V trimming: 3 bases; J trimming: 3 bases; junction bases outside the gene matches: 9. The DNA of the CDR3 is TGTGCCAGCAGTTTGCGGACAGGGCAAAAACACTATGGCTACACCTTC. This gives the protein CASSLRTGQKHYGYTF.

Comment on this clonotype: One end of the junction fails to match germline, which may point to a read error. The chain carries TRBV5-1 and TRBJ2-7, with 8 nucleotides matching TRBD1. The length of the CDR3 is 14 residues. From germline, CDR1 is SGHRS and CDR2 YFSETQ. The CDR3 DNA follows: TGCGCCAGCAGTGAGACAGGGGATTCCTACGAGCAGCACTTC. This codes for CASSETGDSYEQHF.